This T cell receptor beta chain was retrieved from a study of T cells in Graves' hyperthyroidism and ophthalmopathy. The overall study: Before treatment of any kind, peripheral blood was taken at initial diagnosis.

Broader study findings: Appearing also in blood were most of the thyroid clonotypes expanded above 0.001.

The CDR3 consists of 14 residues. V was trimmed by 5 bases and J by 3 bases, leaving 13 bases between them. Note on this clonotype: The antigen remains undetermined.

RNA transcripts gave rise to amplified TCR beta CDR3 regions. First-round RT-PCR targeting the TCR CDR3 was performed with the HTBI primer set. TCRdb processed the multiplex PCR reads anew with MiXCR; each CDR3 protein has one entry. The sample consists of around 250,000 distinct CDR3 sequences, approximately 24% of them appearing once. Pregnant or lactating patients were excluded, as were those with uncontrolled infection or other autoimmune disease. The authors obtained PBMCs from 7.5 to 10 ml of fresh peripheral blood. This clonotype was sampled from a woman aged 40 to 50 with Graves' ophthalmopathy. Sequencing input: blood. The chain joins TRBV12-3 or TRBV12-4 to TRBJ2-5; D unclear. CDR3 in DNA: TGTGCCAGCAGTCATGCCCCTAATGAAGAGACCCAGTACTTC. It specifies CASSHAPNEETQYF.